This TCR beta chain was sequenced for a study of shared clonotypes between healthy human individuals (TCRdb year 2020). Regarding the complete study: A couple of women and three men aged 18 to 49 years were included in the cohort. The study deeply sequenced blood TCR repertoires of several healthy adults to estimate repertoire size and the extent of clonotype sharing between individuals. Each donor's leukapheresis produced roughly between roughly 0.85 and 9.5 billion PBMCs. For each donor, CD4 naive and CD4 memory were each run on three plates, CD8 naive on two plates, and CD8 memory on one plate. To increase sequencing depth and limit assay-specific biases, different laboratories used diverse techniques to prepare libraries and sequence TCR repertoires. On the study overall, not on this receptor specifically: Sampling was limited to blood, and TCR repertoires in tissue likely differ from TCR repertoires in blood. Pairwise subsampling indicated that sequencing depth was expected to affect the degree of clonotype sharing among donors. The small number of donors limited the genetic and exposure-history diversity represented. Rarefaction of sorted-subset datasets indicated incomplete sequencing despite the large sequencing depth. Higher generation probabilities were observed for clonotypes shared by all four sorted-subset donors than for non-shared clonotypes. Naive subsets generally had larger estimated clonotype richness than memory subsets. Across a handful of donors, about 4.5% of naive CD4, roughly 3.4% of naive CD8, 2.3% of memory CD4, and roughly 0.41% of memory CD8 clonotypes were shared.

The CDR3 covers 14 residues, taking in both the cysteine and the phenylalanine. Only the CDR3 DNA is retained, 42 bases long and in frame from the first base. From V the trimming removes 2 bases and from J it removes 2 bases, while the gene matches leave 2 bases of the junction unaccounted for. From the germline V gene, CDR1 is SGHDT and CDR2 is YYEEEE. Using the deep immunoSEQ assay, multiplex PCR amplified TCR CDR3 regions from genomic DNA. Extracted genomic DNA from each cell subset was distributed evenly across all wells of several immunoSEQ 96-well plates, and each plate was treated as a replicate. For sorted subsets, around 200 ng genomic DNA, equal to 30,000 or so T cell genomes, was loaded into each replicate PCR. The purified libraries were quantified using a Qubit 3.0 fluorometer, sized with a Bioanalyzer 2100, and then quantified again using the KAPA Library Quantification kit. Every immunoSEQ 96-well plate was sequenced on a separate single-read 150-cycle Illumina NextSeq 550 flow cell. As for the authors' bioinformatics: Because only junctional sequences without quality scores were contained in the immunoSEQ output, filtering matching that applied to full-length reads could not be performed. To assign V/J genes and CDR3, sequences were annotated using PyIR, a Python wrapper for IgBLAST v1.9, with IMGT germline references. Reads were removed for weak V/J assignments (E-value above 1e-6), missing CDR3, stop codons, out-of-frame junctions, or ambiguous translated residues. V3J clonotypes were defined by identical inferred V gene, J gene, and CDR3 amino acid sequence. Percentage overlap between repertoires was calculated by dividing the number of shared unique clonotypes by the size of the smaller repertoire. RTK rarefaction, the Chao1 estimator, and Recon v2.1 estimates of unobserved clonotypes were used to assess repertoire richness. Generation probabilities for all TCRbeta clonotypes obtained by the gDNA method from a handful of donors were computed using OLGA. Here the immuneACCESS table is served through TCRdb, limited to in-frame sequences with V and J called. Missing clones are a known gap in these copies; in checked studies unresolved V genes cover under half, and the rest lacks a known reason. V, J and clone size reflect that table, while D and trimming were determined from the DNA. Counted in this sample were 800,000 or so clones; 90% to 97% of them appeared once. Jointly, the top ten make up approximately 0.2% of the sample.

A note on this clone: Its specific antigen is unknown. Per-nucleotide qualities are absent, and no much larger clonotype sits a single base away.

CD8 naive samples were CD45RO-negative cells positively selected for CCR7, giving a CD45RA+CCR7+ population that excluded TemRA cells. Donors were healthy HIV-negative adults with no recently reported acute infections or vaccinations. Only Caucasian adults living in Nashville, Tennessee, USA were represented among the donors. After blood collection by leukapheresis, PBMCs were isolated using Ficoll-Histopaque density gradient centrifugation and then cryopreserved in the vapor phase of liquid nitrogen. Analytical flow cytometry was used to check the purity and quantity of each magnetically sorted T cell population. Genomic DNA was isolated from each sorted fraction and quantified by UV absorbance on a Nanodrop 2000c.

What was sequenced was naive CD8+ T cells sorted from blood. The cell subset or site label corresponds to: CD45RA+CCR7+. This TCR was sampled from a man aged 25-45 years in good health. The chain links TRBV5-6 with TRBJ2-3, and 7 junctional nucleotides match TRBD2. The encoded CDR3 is CASSFLAATDTQYF. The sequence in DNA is TGTGCCAGCAGCTTCCTAGCGGCCACAGATACGCAGTATTTT.